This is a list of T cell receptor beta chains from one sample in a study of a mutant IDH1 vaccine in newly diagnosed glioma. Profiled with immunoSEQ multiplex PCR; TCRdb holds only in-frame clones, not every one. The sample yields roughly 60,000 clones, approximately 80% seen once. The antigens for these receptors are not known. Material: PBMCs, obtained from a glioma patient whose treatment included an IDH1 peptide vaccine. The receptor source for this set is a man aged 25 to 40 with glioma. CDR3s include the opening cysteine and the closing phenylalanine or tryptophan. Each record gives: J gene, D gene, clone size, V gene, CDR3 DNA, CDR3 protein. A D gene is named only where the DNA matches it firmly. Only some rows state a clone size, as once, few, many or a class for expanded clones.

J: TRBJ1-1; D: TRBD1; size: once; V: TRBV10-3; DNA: TGTGCCATCAGTGAGGGGACAGCGAGCACTGAAGCTTTCTTT; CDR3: CAISEGTASTEAFF
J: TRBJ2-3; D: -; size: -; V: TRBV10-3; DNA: TGTGCCATCAGTGATGATAGCGGATTCACAGATACGCAGTATTTT; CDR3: CAISDDSGFTDTQYF
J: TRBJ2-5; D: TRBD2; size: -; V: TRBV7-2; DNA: TGTGCCAGCAGCTACCAATATAGCGGGGGGACAGAGACCCAGTACTTC; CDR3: CASSYQYSGGTETQYF
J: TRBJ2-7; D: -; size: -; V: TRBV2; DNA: TGTGCCAGCAGTGATGAAGCAGCCACCGAGCAGTACTTC; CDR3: CASSDEAATEQYF
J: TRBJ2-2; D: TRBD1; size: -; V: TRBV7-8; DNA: TGTGCCAGCAGCTTAGGGACAGGGGGCCCCGGGGAGCTGTTTTTT; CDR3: CASSLGTGGPGELFF
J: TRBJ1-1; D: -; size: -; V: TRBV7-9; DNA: TGTGCCAGCAGCTTACCCGGACTTCAGCCGGGGGCTTTCTTT; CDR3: CASSLPGLQPGAFF
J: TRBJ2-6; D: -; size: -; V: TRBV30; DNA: TGTGCCTGTATTCGACGGAAGGGAAGGTCTGGGGCCAACGTCCTGACTTTC; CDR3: CACIRRKGRSGANVLTF
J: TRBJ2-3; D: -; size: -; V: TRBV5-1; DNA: TGCGCCAGCAGCACCGCGGGGGCGGACACAGATACGCAGTATTTT; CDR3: CASSTAGADTDTQYF
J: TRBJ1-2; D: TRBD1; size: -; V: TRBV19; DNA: TGTGCCAGTACTTCAGGACAGGGAAAAGGCTATGGCTACACCTTC; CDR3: CASTSGQGKGYGYTF
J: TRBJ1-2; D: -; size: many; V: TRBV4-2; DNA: TGTGCCAGCTCGGAGACTCACAGGGAAGGCTACACCTTC; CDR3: CASSETHREGYTF
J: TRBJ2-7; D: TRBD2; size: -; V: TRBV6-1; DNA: TGTGCCAGCAGTGAACTGGCTAGCGGAAGACACTACGAGCAGTACTTC; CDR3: CASSELASGRHYEQYF
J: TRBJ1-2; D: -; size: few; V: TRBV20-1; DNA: TGCAGTGCGACTGACGGGGTCATTGACACCTTC; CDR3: CSATDGVIDTF
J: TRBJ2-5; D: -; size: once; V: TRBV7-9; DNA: TGTGCCAGCAGCCAAACCAGGGAACAAGAGACCCAGTACTTC; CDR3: CASSQTREQETQYF
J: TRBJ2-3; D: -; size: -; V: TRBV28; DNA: TGTGCCAGCAGTCCAGGGTTGGCGACAGATACGCAGTATTTT; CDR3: CASSPGLATDTQYF
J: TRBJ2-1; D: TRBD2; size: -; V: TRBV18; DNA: TGTGCCAGCTCACCATCTAGCGGGGGATACAATGGGCAGTTCTTC; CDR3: CASSPSSGGYNGQFF
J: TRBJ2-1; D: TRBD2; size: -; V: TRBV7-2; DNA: TGTGCCAGCAGCGTTAGCGGGGGGGGTTACAATGAGCAGTTCTTC; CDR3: CASSVSGGGYNEQFF
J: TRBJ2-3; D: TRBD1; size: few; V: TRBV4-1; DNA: TGCGCCAGCAGCCGTCCTCCGGGGGACAGGGGCTCTAATACGCAGTATTTT; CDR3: CASSRPPGDRGSNTQYF
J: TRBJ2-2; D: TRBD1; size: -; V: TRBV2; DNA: TGTGCCAGCAGTTCGGACAGGGCCACCGGGGAGCTGTTTTTT; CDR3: CASSSDRATGELFF
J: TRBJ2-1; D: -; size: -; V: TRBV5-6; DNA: TGTGCCAGCAGCTTAACAGGAGACAACTCTAACGAGCAGTTCTTC; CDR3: CASSLTGDNSNEQFF
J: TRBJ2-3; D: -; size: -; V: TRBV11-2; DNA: TGTGCCAGCAGCTTAGGGGCCCGAGAAGATACGCAGTATTTT; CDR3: CASSLGAREDTQYF
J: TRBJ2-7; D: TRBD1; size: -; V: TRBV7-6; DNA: TGTGCCAGCAGCCCATGGGACAGCAACTACGAGCAGTACTTC; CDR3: CASSPWDSNYEQYF
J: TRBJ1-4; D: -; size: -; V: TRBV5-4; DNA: TGTGCCAGCAGCTGGGGGGGCGGCGAGAGAGGTGAAAAACTGTTTTTT; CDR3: CASSWGGGERGEKLFF
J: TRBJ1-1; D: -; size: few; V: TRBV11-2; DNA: TGTGCCAGCAGCCTTGGGGCGGGGAACACTGAAGCTTTCTTT; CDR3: CASSLGAGNTEAFF
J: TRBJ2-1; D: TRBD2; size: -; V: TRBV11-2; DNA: TGTGCCAGCAGCCCCAGGACTAGCGGGGGGGGTGAGCAGTTCTTC; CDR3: CASSPRTSGGGEQFF
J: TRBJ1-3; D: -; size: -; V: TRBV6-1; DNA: TGTGCCAGCAGTCGCGACAGGTACTCTGGAAACACCATATATTTT; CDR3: CASSRDRYSGNTIYF
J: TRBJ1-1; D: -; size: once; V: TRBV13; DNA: TGTGCCAGCAGCTCGGGGATTTTGGTGAACACTGAAGCTTTCTTT; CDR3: CASSSGILVNTEAFF
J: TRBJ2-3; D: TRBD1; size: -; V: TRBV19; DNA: TGTGCCAGTAGTATCCCCGGGACAGGGGCCACAGATACGCAGTATTTT; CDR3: CASSIPGTGATDTQYF
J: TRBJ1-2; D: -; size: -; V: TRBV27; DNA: TGTGCCAGCAGTTTAAGCCCTTGGGATGGCTACACCTTC; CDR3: CASSLSPWDGYTF
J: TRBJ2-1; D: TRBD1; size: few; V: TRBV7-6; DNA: TGTGCCAGCAGCTCACGGACAGGGTCGAATGAGCAGTTCTTC; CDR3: CASSSRTGSNEQFF
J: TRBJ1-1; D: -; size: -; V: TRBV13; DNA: TGTGCCAGCAGCGCCTCTCCAAGGAACACTGAAGCTTTCTTT; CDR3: CASSASPRNTEAFF
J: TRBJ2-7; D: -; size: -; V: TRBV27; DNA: TGTGCCAGCAGTTCTGGCGAAGGGAGGATAGGCGAGCAGTACTTC; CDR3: CASSSGEGRIGEQYF
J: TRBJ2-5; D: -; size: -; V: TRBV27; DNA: TGTGCCAGCAGTTTATCTTTCCAAGAGACCCAGTACTTC; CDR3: CASSLSFQETQYF
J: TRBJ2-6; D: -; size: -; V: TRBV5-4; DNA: TGTGCCAGCAATCGGGGGGCAGGTCCCCTCTCTGGGGCCAACGTCCTGACTTTC; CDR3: CASNRGAGPLSGANVLTF
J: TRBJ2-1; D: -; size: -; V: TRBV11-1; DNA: TGTGCCAGCAGCCCTCTATACAATGAGCAGTTCTTC; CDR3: CASSPLYNEQFF
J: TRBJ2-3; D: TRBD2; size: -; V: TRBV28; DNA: TGTGCCAGCAGACGGGAGGGCCTAGATACGCAGTATTTT; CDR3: CASRREGLDTQYF
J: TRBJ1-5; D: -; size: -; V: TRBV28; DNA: TGTGCCAGCATGGGAGCTGGTCAGCCCCAGCATTTT; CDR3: CASMGAGQPQHF
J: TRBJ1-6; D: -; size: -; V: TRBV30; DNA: TGTGCCTGGAGTGTGTCTAGGGATTCACCCCTCCACTTT; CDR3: CAWSVSRDSPLHF
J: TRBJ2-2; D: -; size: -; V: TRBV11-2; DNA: TGTGCCAGCAGCCGTATCCTGAGGCCTAACACCGGGGAGCTGTTTTTT; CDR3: CASSRILRPNTGELFF
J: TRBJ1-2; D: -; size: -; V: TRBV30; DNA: TGTGCCTGGAGTATTGGGGGGACCCTCTATGGCTACACCTTC; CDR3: CAWSIGGTLYGYTF
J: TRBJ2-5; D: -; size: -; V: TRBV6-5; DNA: TGTGCCAGCAGCCAACAGGGGAGGGGACAAGAGACCCAGTACTTC; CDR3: CASSQQGRGQETQYF
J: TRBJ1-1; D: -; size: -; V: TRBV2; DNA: TGTGCCAGCAGTGTGATAGGCACTGAAGCTTTCTTT; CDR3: CASSVIGTEAFF